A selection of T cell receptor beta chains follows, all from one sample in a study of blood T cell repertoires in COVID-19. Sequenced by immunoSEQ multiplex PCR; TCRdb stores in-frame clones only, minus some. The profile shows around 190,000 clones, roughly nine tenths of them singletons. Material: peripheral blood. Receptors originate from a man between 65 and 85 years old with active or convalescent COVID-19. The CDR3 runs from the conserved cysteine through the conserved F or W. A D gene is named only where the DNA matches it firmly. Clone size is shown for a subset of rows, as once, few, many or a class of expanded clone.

CAWSVPRGLGNTIYF | TGTGCCTGGAGTGTACCAAGGGGTTTAGGAAACACCATATATTTT | - | - | TRBJ1-3 | TRBV30
CASNMGLAGGGELFF | TGTGCCAGCAATATGGGACTAGCGGGAGGTGGGGAGCTGTTTTTT | TRBD2 | - | TRBJ2-2 | TRBV28
CASSNREETQYF | TGTGCCAGCAGTAACCGGGAGGAGACCCAGTACTTC | - | - | TRBJ2-5 | TRBV27
CASTNNPETQYF | TGTGCCAGCACTAATAATCCAGAGACCCAGTACTTC | - | - | TRBJ2-5 | TRBV7-7
CASSLYGSGAPYEQYF | TGTGCCAGCAGTTTATATGGTAGCGGGGCCCCCTACGAGCAGTACTTC | TRBD2 | - | TRBJ2-7 | TRBV28
CASSLRGSSYNEQFF | TGTGCCAGCAGCTTAAGAGGGAGTTCCTACAATGAGCAGTTCTTC | - | few | TRBJ2-1 | TRBV11-3
CASSVGGTSGVYEQFF | TGTGCCAGCAGCGTAGGGGGGACTAGCGGGGTCTATGAGCAGTTCTTC | TRBD2 | - | TRBJ2-1 | TRBV9
CASSQAGGGTQYF | TGTGCCAGCAGCCAAGCCGGTGGAGGGACGCAGTATTTT | - | - | TRBJ2-3 | TRBV14
CASSVGGTANEKLFF | TGTGCCAGCAGCGTAGGAGGGACAGCTAATGAAAAACTGTTTTTT | TRBD1 | - | TRBJ1-4 | TRBV9
CASRSQGTKNIQYF | TGTGCCAGCAGATCTCAGGGGACCAAAAACATTCAGTACTTC | - | - | TRBJ2-4 | TRBV3-1/TRBV3-2
CASSYEPEYYNEQFF | TGTGCCAGCAGTTACGAGCCGGAGTATTACAATGAGCAGTTCTTC | - | - | TRBJ2-1 | TRBV6-6
CASSPQNLRQGSNQPQHF | TGTGCCAGCTCACCCCAGAATTTACGACAGGGGAGCAATCAGCCCCAGCATTTT | TRBD1 | few | TRBJ1-5 | TRBV18
CASSHGLVSYNEQFF | TGTGCCAGCAGCCACGGACTAGTCTCCTACAATGAGCAGTTCTTC | TRBD2 | - | TRBJ2-1 | TRBV3-1/TRBV3-2
CASRLRGQGGSGANVLTF | TGTGCCAGCAGACTCAGGGGGCAGGGAGGATCTGGGGCCAACGTCCTGACTTTC | TRBD1 | - | TRBJ2-6 | TRBV5-4
CASSPYTENQPQHF | TGTGCCAGCTCACCGTACACAGAGAATCAGCCCCAGCATTTT | - | - | TRBJ1-5 | TRBV18
CASSLSQVQAQHF | TGTGCCAGCAGTTTATCCCAGGTTCAAGCCCAGCATTTT | - | - | TRBJ1-5 | TRBV27
CASRPRDRGWDGYTF | TGTGCCAGCAGACCCCGGGACAGGGGATGGGATGGCTACACCTTC | TRBD1 | once | TRBJ1-2 | TRBV7-2
CASSLRPAGGEAGANVLTF | TGTGCCAGCAGCTTACGCCCAGCCGGGGGAGAGGCTGGGGCCAACGTCCTGACTTTC | - | - | TRBJ2-6 | TRBV4-2
CASSLSYNEQFF | TGTGCCAGCAGCCTATCATACAATGAGCAGTTCTTC | - | - | TRBJ2-1 | TRBV7-2
CASSPRTGTGENIQYF | TGTGCCAGCAGCCCTCGAACCGGGACAGGGGAAAACATTCAGTACTTC | TRBD1 | - | TRBJ2-4 | TRBV7-2
CASSLEAGSAYEQYF | TGCGCCAGCAGCTTGGAGGCAGGTTCGGCCTACGAGCAGTACTTC | - | - | TRBJ2-7 | TRBV5-1
CAISEDRGGNQPQHF | TGTGCCATCAGTGAGGACAGGGGGGGCAATCAGCCCCAGCATTTT | TRBD1 | - | TRBJ1-5 | TRBV10-3
CSVDGTGGYRTEAFF | TGCAGCGTAGACGGGACAGGGGGCTATCGCACTGAAGCTTTCTTT | TRBD1 | - | TRBJ1-1 | TRBV29-1
CASSLPQGDTGELFF | TGCGCCAGCAGCCTCCCCCAGGGGGACACCGGGGAGCTGTTTTTT | TRBD1 | - | TRBJ2-2 | TRBV5-1
CASSSRAYEQFF | TGTGCCAGCAGTTCGAGGGCATACGAGCAGTTCTTC | - | - | TRBJ2-1 | TRBV6-6
CASSQGRTGVQNEQFF | TGCGCCAGCAGCCAGGGACGCACAGGGGTACAAAATGAGCAGTTCTTC | TRBD1 | - | TRBJ2-1 | TRBV4-3
CASRAPGQGVYGYTF | TGTGCCAGCAGAGCACCGGGACAGGGGGTATATGGCTACACCTTC | TRBD1 | - | TRBJ1-2 | TRBV6-5
CASRSLDRGVYGYTF | TGTGCCAGCAGGTCTTTGGACAGGGGAGTCTATGGCTACACCTTC | TRBD1 | - | TRBJ1-2 | TRBV9
CSSYSSGRLHNEQFF | TGCAGCTCATACTCTAGCGGGAGGTTGCACAATGAGCAGTTCTTC | TRBD2 | - | TRBJ2-1 | TRBV29-1
CASSSQDNQPQHF | TGTGCCAGCTCAAGTCAGGACAATCAGCCCCAGCATTTT | - | - | TRBJ1-5 | TRBV18
CASSLNFRGEQTNEKLFF | TGTGCCAGCTCACTAAACTTCAGGGGTGAGCAGACTAATGAAAAACTGTTTTTT | - | - | TRBJ1-4 | TRBV18
CASAGTGTNYGYTF | TGTGCCAGCGCGGGGACAGGAACTAACTATGGCTACACCTTC | TRBD1 | few | TRBJ1-2 | TRBV5-4
CASSYDARNSPLHF | TGTGCCAGCAGTTACGACGCCAGGAATTCACCCCTCCACTTT | - | - | TRBJ1-6 | TRBV6-4
CAWSGPPTGGRNEQFF | TGTGCCTGGAGTGGCCCTCCAACGGGAGGGAGGAATGAGCAGTTCTTC | TRBD2 | - | TRBJ2-1 | TRBV30
CASSTRDTYEQYF | TGTGCCAGCAGCACGAGGGACACGTACGAGCAGTACTTC | - | few | TRBJ2-7 | TRBV9
CASRPRTGQNEKLFF | TGTGCCAGCAGACCTAGGACAGGCCAAAATGAAAAACTGTTTTTT | TRBD1 | - | TRBJ1-4 | TRBV2
CSAGAGGAYGYTF | TGCAGCGCTGGAGCAGGGGGCGCTTATGGCTACACCTTC | TRBD1 | - | TRBJ1-2 | TRBV29-1
CASSPAGPRTQYF | TGTGCCAGTAGCCCGGCAGGGCCCCGGACCCAGTACTTC | - | - | TRBJ2-5 | TRBV27
CASTRRGPGYTF | TGTGCCAGCACTAGAAGAGGGCCCGGCTACACCTTC | - | once | TRBJ1-2 | TRBV28
CSVGGRPGQGNTEAFF | TGCAGCGTTGGTGGCAGGCCGGGACAGGGGAACACTGAAGCTTTCTTT | TRBD1 | once | TRBJ1-1 | TRBV29-1
CASSQVETSLAKNIQYF | TGTGCCAGCAGCCAAGTCGAGACATCCCTAGCCAAAAACATTCAGTACTTC | - | - | TRBJ2-4 | TRBV3-1/TRBV3-2
CASRLTGNTGELFF | TGTGCCAGCAGATTGACGGGAAACACCGGGGAGCTGTTTTTT | - | - | TRBJ2-2 | TRBV25-1
CAISESGGGWQPQHF | TGTGCCATCAGTGAGTCCGGCGGAGGGTGGCAGCCCCAGCATTTT | - | few | TRBJ1-5 | TRBV10-3
CASSGPGTSGPNEQFF | TGTGCCAGCAGCGGACCCGGGACTAGCGGGCCCAATGAGCAGTTCTTC | TRBD2 | - | TRBJ2-1 | TRBV7-9
CASSYATGNFYNEQFF | TGTGCCAGCAGTTACGCGACAGGAAACTTCTACAATGAGCAGTTCTTC | - | - | TRBJ2-1 | TRBV6-2/TRBV6-3
CASSSGSNQPQHF | TGTGCCAGCAGTTCAGGCAGCAATCAGCCCCAGCATTTT | - | few | TRBJ1-5 | TRBV6-5
CASSQPERSNEKLFF | TGTGCCAGCTCACAGCCGGAACGGAGTAATGAAAAACTGTTTTTT | - | once | TRBJ1-4 | TRBV18